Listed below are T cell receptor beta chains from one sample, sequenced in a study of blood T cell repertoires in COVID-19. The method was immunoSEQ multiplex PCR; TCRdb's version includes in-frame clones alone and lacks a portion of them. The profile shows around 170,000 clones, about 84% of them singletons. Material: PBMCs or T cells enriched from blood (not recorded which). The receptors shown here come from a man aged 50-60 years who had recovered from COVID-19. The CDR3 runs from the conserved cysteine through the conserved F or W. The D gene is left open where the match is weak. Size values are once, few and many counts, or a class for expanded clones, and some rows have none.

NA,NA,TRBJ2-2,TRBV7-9,TGTGCCAGCAGCTCAGGGGAGTCAGGGGAGCTGTTTTTT,CASSSGESGELFF
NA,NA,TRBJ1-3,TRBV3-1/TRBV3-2,TGTGCCAGCAGCTCAGTGGGAAACACCATATATTTT,CASSSVGNTIYF
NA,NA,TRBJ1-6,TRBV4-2,TGTGCCAGCAGCCAGGGGACTTCTAAGAATAATTCACCCCTCCACTTT,CASSQGTSKNNSPLHF
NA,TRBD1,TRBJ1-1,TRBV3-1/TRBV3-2,TGTGCCAGCAGCCCCCGGGACAGCTCGGACACTGAAGCTTTCTTT,CASSPRDSSDTEAFF
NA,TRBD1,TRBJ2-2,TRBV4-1,TGCGCCAGCAGCCGCAATCCCCCAGGGGGAAACACCGGGGAGCTGTTTTTT,CASSRNPPGGNTGELFF
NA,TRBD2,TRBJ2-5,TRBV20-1,TGCAGTGCTAGTCAGGGGGGACTAGCGGTGCAAGAGACCCAGTACTTC,CSASQGGLAVQETQYF
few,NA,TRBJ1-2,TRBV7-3,TGTGCCAGCAGCCCCGATTCAGGTTCCCACTATGGCTACACCTTC,CASSPDSGSHYGYTF
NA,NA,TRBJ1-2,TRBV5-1,TGCGCCAGCAGCTTGGGGGGCACTGGCTACACCTTC,CASSLGGTGYTF
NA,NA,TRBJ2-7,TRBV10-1,TGCGCCAGCAGTGTTACTAGCTCCGGCGAGCAGTACTTC,CASSVTSSGEQYF
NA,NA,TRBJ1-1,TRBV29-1,TGCAGCGTGCCCGAAGACAGCCCGGGAGCGTCTGCTTTCTTT,CSVPEDSPGASAFF
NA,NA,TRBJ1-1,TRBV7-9,TGTGCCAGCACCGAGGACACTGAAGCTTTCTTT,CASTEDTEAFF
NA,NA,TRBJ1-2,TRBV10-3,TGTGCCATCAGTGACCCTGCCGAGGGGGAAGGCTACACCTTC,CAISDPAEGEGYTF
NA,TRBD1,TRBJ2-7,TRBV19,TGTGCCAGTATGGACAGGGGTAGCTCCTACGAGCAGTACTTC,CASMDRGSSYEQYF
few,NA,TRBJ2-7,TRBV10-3,TGTGCCTACGCGGCAGTACCCAGCTCCTACGAGCAGTACTTC,CAYAAVPSSYEQYF
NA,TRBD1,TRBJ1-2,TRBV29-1,TGCAGCGTTGGGGACAGATATGGCTACACCTTC,CSVGDRYGYTF
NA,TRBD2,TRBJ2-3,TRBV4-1,TGCGCCAGCCGGCCCGGACTAGCGGGGACGGATACGCAGTATTTT,CASRPGLAGTDTQYF
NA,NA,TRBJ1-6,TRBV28,TGTGCCAGTAAAAAAGGAAGACAGCGGGTAGATTCACCCCTCCACTTT,CASKKGRQRVDSPLHF
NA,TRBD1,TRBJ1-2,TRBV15,TGTGCCACCAGCAAAGTAGGCGGGACAGGGGTTATCGGCTACACCTTC,CATSKVGGTGVIGYTF
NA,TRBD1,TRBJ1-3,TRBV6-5,TGTGCCAGCGGTAGACAGGGTGGAAACACCATATATTTT,CASGRQGGNTIYF
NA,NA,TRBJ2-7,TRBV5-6,TGTGCCAGCAGCGCAGACAGCTACTACGAGCAGTACTTC,CASSADSYYEQYF
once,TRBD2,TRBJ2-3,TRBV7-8,TGTGCCAGCAGCCTGACGGGGGGGGGATTTCGTACGCAGTATTTT,CASSLTGGGFRTQYF
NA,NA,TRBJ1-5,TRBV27,TGTGCCAGCAAACCCGCGGGGCCGGGGTCCCAGCATTTT,CASKPAGPGSQHF
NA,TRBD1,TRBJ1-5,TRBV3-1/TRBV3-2,TGTGCCAGCAGCCCGACAGGGGGCGGTCGCCAGCCCCAGCATTTT,CASSPTGGGRQPQHF
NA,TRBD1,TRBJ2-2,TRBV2,TGTGCCACCAATCGGGCAGGGGGAGATACCGGGGAGCTGTTTTTT,CATNRAGGDTGELFF
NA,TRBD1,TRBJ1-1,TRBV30,TGTGCCTGGAGTCAACGGACAGGGGTGAACACTGAAGCTTTCTTT,CAWSQRTGVNTEAFF
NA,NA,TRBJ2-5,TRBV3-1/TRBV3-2,TGTGCCAGCAGCCAGGCAGGGGTGGGAGAGACCCAGTACTTC,CASSQAGVGETQYF
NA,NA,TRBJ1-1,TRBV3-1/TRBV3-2,TGTGCCAGCAGCCAAACTATACTGAACACTGAAGCTTTCTTT,CASSQTILNTEAFF
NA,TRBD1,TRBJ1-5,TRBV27,TGTGCCAGCAGTAGAGGACAGGGCACGAGTCAGCCCCAGCATTTT,CASSRGQGTSQPQHF
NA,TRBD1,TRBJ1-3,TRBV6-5,TGTGCCAGCAGTCAACAGGGGGCTGATGGAAACACCATATATTTT,CASSQQGADGNTIYF
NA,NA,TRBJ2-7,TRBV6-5,TGTGCCAGCAGTTACGGGACACCCTTGGGGGAGCAGTACTTC,CASSYGTPLGEQYF
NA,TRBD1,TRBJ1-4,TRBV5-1,TGCGCCAGTAGGCAGGACAGGAATGAAAAACTGTTTTTT,CASRQDRNEKLFF
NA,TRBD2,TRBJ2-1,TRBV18,TGTGCCAGCTCACCCTTAGCGGGGGAATCCTACAATGAGCAGTTCTTC,CASSPLAGESYNEQFF
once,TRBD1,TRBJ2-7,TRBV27,TGTGCCAGCAGTCTAAACCGGGACAGGGTCGGCGAGCAGTACTTC,CASSLNRDRVGEQYF
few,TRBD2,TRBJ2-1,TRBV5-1,TGCGCCAGCAGCAACGGGACTACCTACAATGAGCAGTTCTTC,CASSNGTTYNEQFF
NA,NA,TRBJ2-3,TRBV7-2,TGTGCCAGCAGCTTCCGCGGGGACCGCACAGATACGCAGTATTTT,CASSFRGDRTDTQYF
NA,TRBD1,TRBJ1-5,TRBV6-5,TGTGCCAGCAGCCCAGGGGGCCAGCAGCCCCAGCATTTT,CASSPGGQQPQHF
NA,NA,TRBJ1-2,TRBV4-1,TGCGCCAGCAGCCAGGGTCTGCCGGGTGGCTACACCTTC,CASSQGLPGGYTF
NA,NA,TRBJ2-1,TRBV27,TGTGCCAGCAGTCCCGTTGTTACGGTGGGGGGCAATGAGCAGTTCTTC,CASSPVVTVGGNEQFF
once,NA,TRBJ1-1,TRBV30,TGTGCCTGGCGGTGGAACACTGAAGCTTTCTTT,CAWRWNTEAFF
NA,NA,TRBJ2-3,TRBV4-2,TGTGCCAGCAGCCAAGTATCTCAATCGGGACAAAACACAGATACGCAGTATTTT,CASSQVSQSGQNTDTQYF
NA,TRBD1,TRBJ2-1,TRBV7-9,TGTGCCAGCAGCTTAGTAGGGACAGGTGCCTACAATGAGCAGTTCTTC,CASSLVGTGAYNEQFF
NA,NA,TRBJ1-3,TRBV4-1,TGCGCCAGCAGCCAGGGGCCGGGAAACACCATATATTTT,CASSQGPGNTIYF
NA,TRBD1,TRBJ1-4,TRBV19,TGTGCCAGTAGGGACAGGTGGAATGAAAAACTGTTTTTT,CASRDRWNEKLFF
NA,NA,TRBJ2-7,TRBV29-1,TGCAGCGTTGAGGAGGAGCGGAGCTCCTACGAGCAGTACTTC,CSVEEERSSYEQYF
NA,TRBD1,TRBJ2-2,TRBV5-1,TGCGCCAGCAGCCTGGGGCAGGGGGCGCAGGACACCGGGGAGCTGTTTTTT,CASSLGQGAQDTGELFF
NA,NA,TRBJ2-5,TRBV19,TGTGCCAGTAGTATAAGAGGGTGGGAGACCCAGTACTTC,CASSIRGWETQYF
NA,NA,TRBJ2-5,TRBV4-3,TGCGCCAGCAGCCAAGATGCGCGGGGGCGAGAGACCCAGTACTTC,CASSQDARGRETQYF
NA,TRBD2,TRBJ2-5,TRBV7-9,TGTGCCAGCAGCAAGGGAGGGGAAGTGGGGACCCAGTACTTC,CASSKGGEVGTQYF
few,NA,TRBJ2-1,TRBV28,TGTGCCAGCAGCGTCAGGGGTTCCTACAATGAGCAGTTCTTC,CASSVRGSYNEQFF